Shown below are 27 T cell receptor beta chains from a single sample sequenced in a study of blood T cell repertoires in COVID-19. Assay used: immunoSEQ multiplex PCR; TCRdb lists only in-frame clones, some missing. The profile covers around 130,000 clones, with around four fifths appearing a single time and over 15% taken by the ten largest. Sequenced sample: PBMCs or T cells enriched from blood (not recorded which). All receptors come from a man aged 25 to 40 who had recovered from COVID-19.

The J gene is TRBJ2-3, the V gene TRBV11-3, with 12 positions matching TRBD1. Germline CDR1 reads SGHNT; CDR2 reads YENEEA. This CDR3 has 17 amino acids. Trimming took 5 bases from V and 5 from J; bases not matched to a gene: 11. The DNA of the CDR3 is TGTGCCAGCAGCCACGGGACAGGGGGCATGGGAGAAGATACGCAGTATTTT. It specifies CASSHGTGGMGEDTQYF.

This clone was recorded once. The rearrangement joins TRBV2 to TRBJ2-1, with 9 bases fitting TRBD1. Germline V gene sequence: CDR1 SNHLY, CDR2 FYNNEI. This CDR3 is 17 amino acids long. The trim removed 6 bases at V and 6 bases at J, leaving 15 bases unmatched. The CDR3 region is CASRPPSRTGASNEQFF. The CDR3 bases are TGTGCCAGCAGGCCCCCGTCTCGGACAGGGGCCTCCAATGAGCAGTTCTTC.

J is TRBJ2-7 and V is TRBV7-9; 7 bases are shared with TRBD1. J was trimmed by 6 bases and V by 5 bases; bases with no gene match: 4. The germline gives CDR1 SEHNR, CDR2 FQNEAQ (reference sequence). The CDR3 has 12 residues. Here the CDR3 DNA reads TGTGCCAGCAGCCCGGGACAGCTCGAGCAGTACGTC. This encodes CASSPGQLEQYV.

The rearrangement links TRBV11-1 to TRBJ1-1; no clear D. Trimming left V 5 bases short and J 0 bases short, with 10 bases between. The CDR3 is 14 amino acids. Germline V gene sequence: CDR1 SGHAT, CDR2 FQDESV (reference sequence). The CDR3 reads CASSTQIMNTEAFF. The CDR3 DNA reads TGTGCCAGCAGCACACAGATCATGAACACTGAAGCTTTCTTT.

This clone was seen only once. The V call is TRBV9, the J call TRBJ1-1, with D hard to call. CDR3 length equals 13 residues. Germline CDR1 is SGDLS and CDR2 is YYNGEE. Trimming pared 0 bases from V and 3 bases from J, leaving 6 bases between. In nucleotides, the CDR3 is TGTGCCAGCAGCGTAGGTCAGTACACTGAAGCTTTCTTT. Translating it yields CASSVGQYTEAFF.

The V call is TRBV27, the J call TRBJ2-7; 9 positions match TRBD1. V gave up 5 bases and J gave up 5 bases; unmatched junction bases: 7. This CDR3 has 14 residues. Per germline, CDR1 MNHEY and CDR2 SMNVEV (reference sequence). CDR3: CASSTWTGANEQYF. The DNA for the CDR3 is TGTGCCAGCAGTACCTGGACAGGGGCGAACGAGCAGTACTTC.

The V and J genes are TRBV27 and TRBJ1-4, with 8 bases that match TRBD1. The CDR3 consists of 15 residues. The V and J ends lost 5 bases and 0 bases, in that order; junction bases with no gene match: 2. Germline-derived CDR1 and CDR2 are MNHEY and SMNVEV (reference sequence). The CDR3 here is CASSGGQATNEKLFF. In nucleotides, the CDR3 is TGTGCCAGCAGTGGGGGACAGGCAACTAATGAAAAACTGTTTTTT. Variable domain in full (rest from reference TRBV27 and TRBJ1-4): EAQVTQNPRYLITVTGKKLTVTCSQNMNHEYMSWYRQDPGLGLRQIYYSMNVEVTDKGDVPEGYKVSRKEKRNFPLILESPSPNQTSLYFCASSGGQATNEKLFFGSGTQLSVL.

The chain recombines TRBV5-1 with TRBJ2-6; 8 bases fit TRBD2. Trimming removed 4 bases from V and 0 bases from J; junction bases left unmatched: 3. CDR1 and CDR2 from the germline V gene are SGHRS and YFSETQ. The CDR3 totals 16 residues. CDR3 sequence reads: CASSPRGGSGANVLTF. CDR3 DNA sequence: TGCGCCAGCAGCCCTCGGGGGGGCTCTGGGGCCAACGTCCTGACTTTC.

This clone was found a few times. The J gene is TRBJ2-1, the V gene TRBV2, with 7 bases matching TRBD1. The CDR3 covers 15 residues. The germline V gene encodes CDR1 SNHLY and CDR2 FYNNEI. The V and J ends lost 3 bases and 4 bases, in that order; junction bases with no gene match: 6. The CDR3 DNA sequence: TGTGCCAGCAGTGAGGGGACAGCGCCTTACAATGAGCAGTTCTTC. This sequence encodes CASSEGTAPYNEQFF.

The chain has TRBV2 and TRBJ1-1; D perhaps matches TRBD1 (5 bases). The CDR3 sequence is 13 residues long. Germline loops: CDR1 SNHLY, CDR2 FYNNEI. The V end lost 8 bases, the J end lost 0 bases, and 10 bases lay between the germline ends. This CDR3 reads CASAEDMNTEAFF. The DNA of the CDR3 is TGTGCCAGCGCAGAGGACATGAACACTGAAGCTTTCTTT. Complete variable domain (other parts from reference TRBV2 and TRBJ1-1): EPEVTQTPSHQVTQMGQEVILRCVPISNHLYFYWYRQILGQKVEFLVSFYNNEISEKSEIFDDQFSVERPDGSNFTLKIRSTKLEDSAMYFCASAEDMNTEAFFGQGTRLTVV.

This clone was observed a handful of times. This rearrangement joins TRBV7-9 to TRBJ1-4; D is unclear. The germline V and J ends were trimmed by 8 bases and 2 bases, with 18 bases remaining between them. Germline-derived CDR1 and CDR2 are SEHNR and FQNEAQ (reference sequence). The CDR3 length is 16 residues. CDR3 sequence: CASQKSGVQTNEKLFF. Written as DNA, the CDR3 is TGTGCCAGCCAGAAATCCGGGGTACAGACTAATGAAAAACTGTTTTTT.

This clone was counted a few times. The chain links TRBV5-6 to TRBJ2-2; 9 bases align to TRBD1. The CDR3 consists of 16 residues. The germline V gene encodes CDR1 SGHDT and CDR2 YYEEEE. Unmatched junction bases numbered 6, after V lost 3 bases and J lost 3 bases. CDR3 DNA sequence: TGTGCCAGCAGCTCGGACAGGGGCTCGGACACCGGGGAGCTGTTTTTT. Translated: CASSSDRGSDTGELFF.

This sequence joins TRBV15 and TRBJ2-1, with D perhaps TRBD2 (5 bases). V shed 0 bases and J shed 7 bases, with 7 bases lying between them. CDR3 size: 13 residues. CDR1 LNHNV and CDR2 YYDKDF come from the germline V gene (reference sequence). CDR3: CATSRDLANEQFF. CDR3 DNA sequence: TGTGCCACCAGCAGAGATTTAGCGAATGAGCAGTTCTTC.

The chain links TRBV5-1 to TRBJ1-5; maybe TRBD1 (5 bases). Germline V gives CDR1 SGHRS, CDR2 YFSETQ. The ends were cut back, 0 bases at V and 2 bases at J, with 9 bases in the middle. The CDR3 runs to 15 residues. The CDR3 spells CASSLAGGGNQPQHF. The DNA for the CDR3 is TGCGCCAGCAGCTTGGCCGGGGGGGGCAATCAGCCCCAGCATTTT.

The chain joins TRBV18 to TRBJ2-1; 8 nucleotides line up with TRBD2. Looked up from germline, CDR1 is KGHSH and CDR2 is LQKENI. CDR3 length: 15 amino acids. V trimming: 1 base; J trimming: 9 bases; junction bases outside the gene matches: 8. Here the CDR3 reads CASSPQAAGVVEQFF. The CDR3 bases are TGTGCCAGCTCACCACAAGCAGCGGGAGTGGTTGAGCAGTTCTTC.

This clone was detected only a few times. The chain links TRBV19 to TRBJ1-2; 8 positions match TRBD1. The CDR3 has 13 amino acids. With V trimmed by 5 bases and J by 7 bases, 6 bases remained unmatched. Germline CDR1 LNHDA, CDR2 SQIVND (reference sequence). The CDR3: CASSPQGAAGYTF. DNA for the CDR3: TGTGCCAGTAGTCCTCAGGGGGCGGCTGGCTACACCTTC. Combining the CDR3 with reference TRBV19 and TRBJ1-2 gives the whole variable domain DGGITQSPKYLFRKEGQNVTLSCEQNLNHDAMYWYRQDPGQGLRLIYYSQIVNDFQKGDIAEGYSVSREKKESFPLTVTSAQKNPTAFYLCASSPQGAAGYTFGSGTRLTVV.

The V gene is TRBV2, the J gene TRBJ1-5; 8 bases match TRBD1. Unmatched junction bases numbered 6, after V lost 6 bases and J lost 5 bases. The CDR3 has 14 amino acids. Looked up from germline, CDR1 is SNHLY and CDR2 is FYNNEI. The CDR3 coding sequence is TGTGCCAGCAGGGTTGGGACAGGAGATCAGCCCCAGCATTTT. It translates to CASRVGTGDQPQHF. Variable domain in full (rest from reference TRBV2 and TRBJ1-5): EPEVTQTPSHQVTQMGQEVILRCVPISNHLYFYWYRQILGQKVEFLVSFYNNEISEKSEIFDDQFSVERPDGSNFTLKIRSTKLEDSAMYFCASRVGTGDQPQHFGDGTRLSIL.

This clone appeared once. CDR3 sequence (DNA): TGTGCCAGCAGTGAGCCGCCCGGGACAGATCAGCCCCAGCATTTT. It codes for CASSEPPGTDQPQHF. This sequence joins TRBV6-1 and TRBJ1-5, with 7 bases that match TRBD1. The CDR3 has 15 residues. CDR1 and CDR2 from the germline V gene are MNHNS and SASEGT. J lost 5 bases, V lost 3 bases, and 7 bases had no gene match.

This clone is a singleton in its sample. This chain joins TRBV7-9 and TRBJ2-7; perhaps TRBD2 as D (6 bases). CDR1 is SEHNR and CDR2 is FQNEAQ in the germline V gene (reference sequence). The CDR3 consists of 12 residues. V lost 7 bases to trimming and J lost 2 bases, with 9 bases between them. The CDR3 sequence: CASTAGTYEQYF. In nucleotides, the CDR3 is TGTGCCAGCACGGCGGGGACCTACGAGCAGTACTTC.

The chain carries TRBV6-5 and TRBJ2-5; possible D gene TRBD2, 5 bases. The germline V gene has CDR1 MNHEY and CDR2 SVGAGI. The V end was cut by 4 bases, the J end by 7 bases, with 19 bases between. The CDR3 consists of 15 residues. The CDR3 DNA sequence: TGTGCCAGCAGTTCCTTGGGAGCCATGGACGGGACCCAGTACTTC. It specifies CASSSLGAMDGTQYF.

This CDR3 is CASSVQGARTGELFF. DNA for the CDR3: TGTGCCAGCAGCGTTCAGGGGGCGAGAACCGGGGAGCTGTTTTTT. The chain employs TRBV9 and TRBJ2-2, with TRBD1 matching 8 bases. V was pared by 2 bases and J by 5 bases, with 5 bases of the junction left unmatched. CDR3 length: 15 residues. Looked up from germline, CDR1 is SGDLS and CDR2 is YYNGEE.

The table lists this clone with a count of one. The chain uses TRBV7-8 and TRBJ1-1; 7 nucleotides align to TRBD1. CDR1 is SGHVS, CDR2 FQNEAQ, per germline. V shed 4 bases, J shed 1 base, and the junction held 6 bases outside the gene matches. The CDR3 has 15 residues. CDR3 in amino acids: CASSSPTGRNTEAFF. DNA of the CDR3: TGTGCCAGCAGCTCCCCGACAGGGAGGAACACTGAAGCTTTCTTT.

V and J are TRBV10-2 and TRBJ1-4; the D is unclear. This CDR3 comprises 15 residues. Germline CDR1 is WSHSY and CDR2 is SAAADI. V lost 0 bases, J lost 10 bases, and 15 bases lay in between. The CDR3 here is CASSESGQVLRKLFF. The CDR3 bases are TGCGCCAGCAGTGAGTCTGGGCAGGTCTTAAGAAAACTGTTTTTT.

This chain connects TRBV13 to TRBJ1-2, with D possibly TRBD1 on 5 matching bases. The CDR3 has 14 residues. V lost 7 bases, J lost 2 bases, and 14 bases lay in between. Germline CDR1 is PRHDT and CDR2 is FYEKMQ (reference sequence). The CDR3 bases are TGTGCCAGCACCGCCAGGGATTGGAACTATGGCTACACCTTC. This sequence encodes CASTARDWNYGYTF.

The chain joins TRBV5-1 to TRBJ2-1; possible D gene TRBD2, 5 bases. The CDR3 consists of 14 residues. Trimming removed 0 bases at V and 10 bases at J, with 14 bases between. Germline V lookup: CDR1 SGHRS, CDR2 YFSETQ. The CDR3 region has the DNA TGCGCCAGCAGCTTGGATTACGAGGGCAGGGAGCAGTTCTTC. Residues: CASSLDYEGREQFF.

The CDR3 bases are TGTGCCAGCAGTTCCGGACAGGTAGACTATAATTCACCCCTCCACTTT. Protein: CASSSGQVDYNSPLHF. J is TRBJ1-6 and V is TRBV6-5, with TRBD1 identical over 7 bases. The length of the CDR3 is 16 residues. J lost 3 bases, V lost 4 bases, and 6 bases had no gene match. The germline V gene has CDR1 MNHEY and CDR2 SVGAGI.

This clone came up a few times. The V gene is TRBV25-1, the J gene TRBJ2-1; 11 bases are a match to TRBD2. The junction had 10 bases not matched to a gene; V was cut back by 3 bases and J by 3 bases. The CDR3 spans 18 residues. The germline V gene has CDR1 MGHDK and CDR2 SYGVNS. CDR3 bases: TGTGCCAGCAGTGACCTACCCCGACTAGCGGGGATCTACAATGAGCAGTTCTTC. It translates to CASSDLPRLAGIYNEQFF.